This is a list of T cell receptor beta chains from one sample in a study of identical twins. Each CDR3 protein gets one entry after TCRdb re-called the 5' RACE reads with MiXCR. The sample consists of 450,000 or so distinct CDR3 sequences, approximately 15% of them appearing once. This sample also appeared in a second study, on yellow fever vaccine responses in identical twins.

The sequenced sample was CD4+ T cells sorted from blood. All receptors come from a woman aged 18-35 years in good health. The CDR3 runs from the conserved cysteine through the conserved F or W. The D gene is left open where the match is weak. Clone size, where shown, is once, few, many, or a class for clones that have expanded.

clone size	V gene	D gene	J gene	CDR3 DNA	CDR3 protein
few	TRBV5-4	.	TRBJ2-5	TGTGCCAGCAGCTCAGCCATGATCCAAGAGACCCAGTACTTC	CASSSAMIQETQYF
few	TRBV12-3/TRBV12-4	.	TRBJ2-1	TGTGCCAGCAGTTCTGCCTTGGGGTCCCACAATGAGCAGTTCTTC	CASSSALGSHNEQFF
few	TRBV3-1	.	TRBJ2-7	TGTGCCAGCAGCATAGGGGTGGGAGAGCAGTACTTC	CASSIGVGEQYF
few	TRBV4-2	TRBD2	TRBJ2-1	TGTGCCAGCAGCCAAGAATTAGCGGGGGCGTCCTACAATGAGCAGTTCTTC	CASSQELAGASYNEQFF
many	TRBV5-1	TRBD2	TRBJ2-7	TGCGCCAGCAGGCGGGGGAGCTCCTACGAGCAGTACTTC	CASRRGSSYEQYF
many	TRBV12-3/TRBV12-4	.	TRBJ2-7	TGTGCCAGCAGTTTTAGTCTGAAGTCCTACGAGCAGTACTTC	CASSFSLKSYEQYF
.	TRBV5-1	TRBD2	TRBJ2-1	TGCGCCAGCAGCTTCACCACGCCTAGCGGGGAGGGTGAGCAGTTCTTC	CASSFTTPSGEGEQFF
few	TRBV7-9	.	TRBJ1-2	TGTGCCAGCAGCTTAGACAGCCGGAACTATGGCTACACCTTC	CASSLDSRNYGYTF
.	TRBV6-2/TRBV6-3	.	TRBJ2-5	TGTGCCAGCAGCCCCAGGGTTTTTGAGACCCAGTACTTC	CASSPRVFETQYF
few	TRBV6-2/TRBV6-3	.	TRBJ2-3	TGTGCCAGCAGTTTCCGGGGGATAGTCGCTTCTAGCACAGATACGCAGTATTTT	CASSFRGIVASSTDTQYF
.	TRBV4-3	.	TRBJ1-2	TGCGCCAGCAGCCAGCACACGAGAAATGGCTACACCTTC	CASSQHTRNGYTF
.	TRBV20-1	TRBD2	TRBJ2-3	TGCAGTGCTTCGTCGACTAGCGGGAGGCCAGATACGCAGTATTTT	CSASSTSGRPDTQYF
few	TRBV29-1	TRBD1	TRBJ2-7	TGCAGCGTTGCTTTTGGGACAGGGGCCTACGAGCAGTACTTC	CSVAFGTGAYEQYF
many	TRBV12-3/TRBV12-4	.	TRBJ2-5	TGTGCCAGCAGTCCGTTCATGGGGCGAGAGACCCAGTACTTC	CASSPFMGRETQYF
.	TRBV12-3/TRBV12-4	TRBD2	TRBJ2-3	TGTGCCTTCAGCATGGGACTAGCGGGTACCGCTAGCACAGATACGCAGTATTTT	CAFSMGLAGTASTDTQYF
.	TRBV9	TRBD1	TRBJ2-4	TGTGCCAGCAGCGGGGGACAGGGTGGAAACATTCAGTACTTC	CASSGGQGGNIQYF
once	TRBV27	.	TRBJ1-2	TGTGCCACCCAACAGCTGGGGTATGGCTACACCTTC	CATQQLGYGYTF
few	TRBV3-1	TRBD2	TRBJ2-1	TGTGCCAGCAGCCAAGACTCTAGCGGGGGCAATGAGCAGTTCTTC	CASSQDSSGGNEQFF
few	TRBV24-1	TRBD2	TRBJ2-1	TGTGCCACCAGTGATTTAACGGGAGGGGCCTACAATGAGCAGTTCTTC	CATSDLTGGAYNEQFF
.	TRBV7-2	.	TRBJ2-7	TGTGCCAGCAGCTTAATGGAAGGGCGGAGGAGCTCCTACGAGCAGTACTTC	CASSLMEGRRSSYEQYF
.	TRBV6-1	.	TRBJ2-3	TGTGCCACCGCGGGACAGCGTCGCACAGATACGCAGTATTTT	CATAGQRRTDTQYF
.	TRBV12-3/TRBV12-4	TRBD2	TRBJ2-2	TGTGCCAGCAGAAGTAGAGCGGGGGACACCGGGGAGCTGTTTTTT	CASRSRAGDTGELFF
.	TRBV7-9	.	TRBJ2-1	TGTGCCAGCAGCTTAGGCACGGCGGGTACAGACCCCCAGTTCTTC	CASSLGTAGTDPQFF
.	TRBV7-2	TRBD2	TRBJ2-5	TGTGCCTCCCAGAGGAGCGGGGCTCAAGAGACCCAGTACTTC	CASQRSGAQETQYF
.	TRBV5-1	.	TRBJ2-7	TGCGCCAGCAGCTTGGAGGGCACGAGGGACGAGCAGTACTTC	CASSLEGTRDEQYF
.	TRBV12-3/TRBV12-4	.	TRBJ2-1	TGTGCCAGCAACACCGTACTCGGCAATGAGCAGTTCTTC	CASNTVLGNEQFF
.	TRBV5-1	.	TRBJ2-2	TGCGCCAGCAGCTTGGGACACAAGAACACCGGGGAGCTGTTTTTT	CASSLGHKNTGELFF
medium-sized	TRBV24-1	TRBD2	TRBJ2-1	TGTGCCACCAGTGCCGGGAGGAATGAGCAGTTCTTC	CATSAGRNEQFF
once	TRBV7-9	.	TRBJ1-3	TGTGCCAGCAGCTTAGAAACGGGTTCCGGAAACACCATATATTTT	CASSLETGSGNTIYF